Listed below are T cell receptor beta chains from one sample, sequenced in a study of CD8+ T cells in alopecia areata. TCRdb keeps only in-frame clones here, not all; method: immunoSEQ multiplex PCR. The table shows some 160,000 clones, with 62% occurring only once. The sample comprised CD8+ T cells sorted from blood. The receptors were gathered from a human donor in good health. CDR3s include the opening cysteine and the closing phenylalanine or tryptophan. D genes are given only for firm matches. Rows may omit the clone size; those that give it use once, few, many or a size class.

abundance: NA
j_gene: TRBJ2-7
v_gene: TRBV27
len: 17
d_gene: NA
CDR3aa: CASSLSPPGLWGGEQYF
CDR3nt: TGTGCCAGCAGTTTATCTCCCCCTGGACTGTGGGGCGGCGAGCAGTACTTC

abundance: once
j_gene: TRBJ2-4
v_gene: TRBV7-6
len: 15
d_gene: NA
CDR3aa: CASSQGGGPKNIQYF
CDR3nt: TGTGCCAGCAGCCAAGGAGGGGGGCCCAAAAACATTCAGTACTTC

abundance: NA
j_gene: TRBJ2-5
v_gene: TRBV25-1
len: 15
d_gene: TRBD2
CDR3aa: CASSELSGTGETQYF
CDR3nt: TGTGCCAGCAGTGAATTAAGCGGGACCGGAGAGACCCAGTACTTC

abundance: few
j_gene: TRBJ2-1
v_gene: TRBV29-1
len: 16
d_gene: TRBD2
CDR3aa: CSVVGRAGGLYNEQFF
CDR3nt: TGCAGCGTTGTTGGTAGGGCGGGGGGATTGTACAATGAGCAGTTCTTC

abundance: once
j_gene: TRBJ1-4
v_gene: TRBV27
len: 14
d_gene: NA
CDR3aa: CASSLQTGNEKLFF
CDR3nt: TGTGCCAGCAGTTTACAGACAGGAAATGAAAAACTGTTTTTT

abundance: NA
j_gene: TRBJ2-1
v_gene: TRBV28
len: 11
d_gene: NA
CDR3aa: CASSLAGEQFF
CDR3nt: TGTGCCAGCAGTTTAGCCGGGGAGCAGTTCTTC

abundance: NA
j_gene: TRBJ1-1
v_gene: TRBV7-9
len: 18
d_gene: TRBD1
CDR3aa: CASSKNQVAGGPNTEAFF
CDR3nt: TGTGCCAGCAGCAAAAACCAGGTGGCAGGGGGCCCGAACACTGAAGCTTTCTTT

abundance: NA
j_gene: TRBJ2-7
v_gene: TRBV29-1
len: 14
d_gene: NA
CDR3aa: CSVGNSLSSYEQYF
CDR3nt: TGCAGCGTTGGGAACAGTTTGAGCTCCTACGAGCAGTACTTC

abundance: NA
j_gene: TRBJ2-3
v_gene: TRBV7-9
len: 12
d_gene: NA
CDR3aa: CASRRGSDTQYF
CDR3nt: TGTGCCAGTCGTAGAGGGTCAGATACGCAGTATTTT

abundance: NA
j_gene: TRBJ2-7
v_gene: TRBV29-1
len: 13
d_gene: TRBD2
CDR3aa: CSASAGALREQYF
CDR3nt: TGCAGCGCATCCGCGGGAGCGCTTCGGGAGCAGTACTTC

abundance: NA
j_gene: TRBJ2-3
v_gene: TRBV29-1
len: 12
d_gene: NA
CDR3aa: CSARYSTGTQYF
CDR3nt: TGCAGCGCCCGTTATAGCACTGGTACGCAGTATTTT

abundance: NA
j_gene: TRBJ2-5
v_gene: TRBV25-1
len: 13
d_gene: NA
CDR3aa: CASSEFSEETQYF
CDR3nt: TGTGCCAGCAGTGAATTTAGCGAAGAGACCCAGTACTTC

abundance: NA
j_gene: TRBJ2-1
v_gene: TRBV7-6
len: 21
d_gene: TRBD2
CDR3aa: CASSFNSPGLAGGHPDNEQFF
CDR3nt: TGTGCCAGCAGCTTTAACAGTCCGGGACTAGCGGGAGGTCATCCTGACAATGAGCAGTTCTTC

abundance: once
j_gene: TRBJ2-1
v_gene: TRBV5-1
len: 17
d_gene: TRBD1
CDR3aa: CASSKQTGTGPYNEQFF
CDR3nt: TGCGCCAGCAGCAAACAGACCGGGACAGGGCCCTACAATGAGCAGTTCTTC

abundance: NA
j_gene: TRBJ2-1
v_gene: TRBV20-1
len: 11
d_gene: NA
CDR3aa: CSASLGGEQFF
CDR3nt: TGCAGTGCTAGCTTGGGGGGTGAGCAGTTCTTC

abundance: once
j_gene: TRBJ2-1
v_gene: TRBV25-1
len: 12
d_gene: NA
CDR3aa: CASSEQLHEQFF
CDR3nt: TGTGCCAGCAGTGAACAGCTGCATGAGCAGTTCTTC

abundance: NA
j_gene: TRBJ2-3
v_gene: TRBV28
len: 13
d_gene: NA
CDR3aa: CASMGEGQGTQYF
CDR3nt: TGTGCCAGCATGGGTGAGGGCCAGGGTACGCAGTATTTT

abundance: few
j_gene: TRBJ2-5
v_gene: TRBV29-1
len: 14
d_gene: TRBD2
CDR3aa: CSTPGLAGAETQYF
CDR3nt: TGCAGCACGCCGGGACTAGCGGGAGCGGAGACCCAGTACTTC

abundance: NA
j_gene: TRBJ1-1
v_gene: TRBV5-4
len: 13
d_gene: NA
CDR3aa: CASSYPGRLRAFF
CDR3nt: TGTGCCAGCAGTTATCCGGGGCGGTTGCGTGCTTTCTTT

abundance: NA
j_gene: TRBJ1-5
v_gene: TRBV27
len: 15
d_gene: NA
CDR3aa: CASSLVWGWDQPQHF
CDR3nt: TGTGCCAGCAGTTTAGTTTGGGGGTGGGATCAGCCCCAGCATTTT

abundance: NA
j_gene: TRBJ1-1
v_gene: TRBV30
len: 14
d_gene: TRBD1
CDR3aa: CAWSETGTDYEAFF
CDR3nt: TGTGCCTGGAGTGAAACCGGGACAGACTATGAAGCTTTCTTT

abundance: NA
j_gene: TRBJ2-1
v_gene: TRBV27
len: 14
d_gene: NA
CDR3aa: CASSFRDSYNEQFF
CDR3nt: TGTGCCAGCAGTTTTAGGGACTCCTACAATGAGCAGTTCTTC

abundance: NA
j_gene: TRBJ2-7
v_gene: TRBV4-1
len: 15
d_gene: TRBD2
CDR3aa: CASSQLLAGNYEQYF
CDR3nt: TGCGCCAGCAGCCAACTACTAGCGGGTAACTACGAGCAGTACTTC

abundance: NA
j_gene: TRBJ2-3
v_gene: TRBV15
len: 12
d_gene: NA
CDR3aa: CATSRAADTQYF
CDR3nt: TGTGCCACCAGCAGAGCGGCAGATACGCAGTATTTT

abundance: NA
j_gene: TRBJ2-1
v_gene: TRBV29-1
len: 16
d_gene: TRBD2
CDR3aa: CSVETSGRGTHNEQFF
CDR3nt: TGCAGCGTTGAGACTAGCGGGAGGGGAACACACAATGAGCAGTTCTTC

abundance: NA
j_gene: TRBJ2-3
v_gene: TRBV14
len: 13
d_gene: NA
CDR3aa: CASSQEVLDTQYF
CDR3nt: TGTGCCAGCAGCCAAGAGGTTCTGGATACGCAGTATTTT

abundance: NA
j_gene: TRBJ2-7
v_gene: TRBV6-6
len: 12
d_gene: NA
CDR3aa: CATGRSSYEQYF
CDR3nt: TGTGCCACCGGGCGGTCATCCTACGAGCAGTACTTC

abundance: few
j_gene: TRBJ2-6
v_gene: TRBV5-4
len: 12
d_gene: NA
CDR3aa: CASSLGANVLTF
CDR3nt: TGTGCCAGCAGCTTGGGGGCCAACGTCCTGACTTTC

abundance: few
j_gene: TRBJ2-7
v_gene: TRBV18
len: 16
d_gene: NA
CDR3aa: CASSPSRREKTYEQYF
CDR3nt: TGTGCCAGCTCACCAAGTCGGAGGGAAAAGACCTACGAGCAGTACTTC

abundance: NA
j_gene: TRBJ2-7
v_gene: TRBV5-4
len: 16
d_gene: TRBD1
CDR3aa: CASSLGGTGDWGEQYF
CDR3nt: TGTGCCAGCAGCTTGGGAGGGACAGGGGATTGGGGCGAGCAGTACTTC

abundance: NA
j_gene: TRBJ2-2
v_gene: TRBV27
len: 12
d_gene: NA
CDR3aa: CASSSNTGELFF
CDR3nt: TGTGCCAGCAGTTCTAACACCGGGGAGCTGTTTTTT

abundance: few
j_gene: TRBJ2-5
v_gene: TRBV25-1
len: 12
d_gene: NA
CDR3aa: CASSPEVETQYF
CDR3nt: TGTGCCAGCAGTCCCGAGGTAGAGACCCAGTACTTC

abundance: NA
j_gene: TRBJ2-7
v_gene: TRBV9
len: 15
d_gene: TRBD2
CDR3aa: CASSPRTRATNEQYF
CDR3nt: TGTGCCAGCAGCCCTCGGACTAGAGCCACTAACGAGCAGTACTTC

abundance: NA
j_gene: TRBJ2-7
v_gene: TRBV27
len: 12
d_gene: NA
CDR3aa: CASSVQGTEQYF
CDR3nt: TGTGCCAGCAGTGTACAGGGTACCGAGCAGTACTTC

abundance: NA
j_gene: TRBJ1-5
v_gene: TRBV4-2
len: 16
d_gene: NA
CDR3aa: CASTPVGGGPNQPQHF
CDR3nt: TGTGCCAGCACCCCTGTTGGTGGGGGCCCCAATCAGCCCCAGCATTTT

abundance: few
j_gene: TRBJ2-5
v_gene: TRBV14
len: 13
d_gene: NA
CDR3aa: CASAPPTEETQYF
CDR3nt: TGTGCCAGCGCCCCCCCGACAGAAGAGACCCAGTACTTC

abundance: NA
j_gene: TRBJ2-1
v_gene: TRBV29-1
len: 13
d_gene: NA
CDR3aa: CSVDLGSYNEQFF
CDR3nt: TGCAGCGTTGACCTGGGGTCCTACAATGAGCAGTTCTTC